The rows below give T cell receptor beta chains drawn from one sample of a study of T cells in Graves' hyperthyroidism and ophthalmopathy. TCRdb re-called the multiplex PCR reads with MiXCR, one entry per CDR3 protein. The repertoire has hundreds of thousands of distinct CDR3 sequences, about 15% of them found once; the top ten carry 9.5% to 15%. The sample was blood. Receptors originate from a woman aged 45-59 years with Graves' ophthalmopathy. Both conserved end residues are trimmed from each CDR3.

v_gene,CDR3aa
TRBV15,ATSSHRAEVPNYNEQF
TRBV6-2/TRBV6-3,ASSNRGFNQPQH
TRBV6-1,ASTTGRGVPTYEQY
TRBV6-5,ASSYMVNTEAF
TRBV30,AWSRASSYNEQF
TRBV20-1,SARRGAYNSNQPQH
TRBV7-2,ASSINVLKGTEAF
TRBV10-3,AISDGGRNSPLH
TRBV20-1,SALLPRTGDLNYGYT
TRBV5-1,ASSSGQNNEQF
TRBV6-5,ASSLRTGASSYEQY
TRBV6-2/TRBV6-3,ASSYSGITYEQY
TRBV5-1,ASSLSPDTYGYT
TRBV3-1,ASAKTGNTEAF
TRBV15,ATSAQASYNEQF
TRBV6-1,ASSPDTTEAF
TRBV14,ASSQEGSRFYEQY
TRBV2,ASLEGATTHGYT
TRBV19,ASSMSLRGYT
TRBV12-3/TRBV12-4,ASSLYGVTYNEQF
TRBV6-2/TRBV6-3,ASSYSELGYT
TRBV28,ASSLVSGRRLSSYNEQF
TRBV27,ASSLSRGEGGDTQY